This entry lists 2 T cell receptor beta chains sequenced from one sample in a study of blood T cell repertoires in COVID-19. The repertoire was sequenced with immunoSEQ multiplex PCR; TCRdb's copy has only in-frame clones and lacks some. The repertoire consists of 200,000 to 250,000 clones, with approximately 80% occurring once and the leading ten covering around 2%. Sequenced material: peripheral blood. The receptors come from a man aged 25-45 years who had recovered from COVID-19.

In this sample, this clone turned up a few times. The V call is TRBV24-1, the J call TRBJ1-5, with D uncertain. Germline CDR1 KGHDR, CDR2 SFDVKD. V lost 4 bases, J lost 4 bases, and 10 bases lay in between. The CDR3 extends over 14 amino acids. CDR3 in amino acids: CATSDELSNQPQHF. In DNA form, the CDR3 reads TGTGCCACCAGTGACGAACTAAGTAATCAGCCCCAGCATTTT.

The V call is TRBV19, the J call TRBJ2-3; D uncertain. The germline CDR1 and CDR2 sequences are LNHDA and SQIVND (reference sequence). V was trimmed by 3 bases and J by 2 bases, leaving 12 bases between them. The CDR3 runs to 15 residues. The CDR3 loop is CASSIGSSYTDTQYF. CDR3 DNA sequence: TGTGCCAGTAGTATCGGTAGCAGCTACACAGATACGCAGTATTTT.